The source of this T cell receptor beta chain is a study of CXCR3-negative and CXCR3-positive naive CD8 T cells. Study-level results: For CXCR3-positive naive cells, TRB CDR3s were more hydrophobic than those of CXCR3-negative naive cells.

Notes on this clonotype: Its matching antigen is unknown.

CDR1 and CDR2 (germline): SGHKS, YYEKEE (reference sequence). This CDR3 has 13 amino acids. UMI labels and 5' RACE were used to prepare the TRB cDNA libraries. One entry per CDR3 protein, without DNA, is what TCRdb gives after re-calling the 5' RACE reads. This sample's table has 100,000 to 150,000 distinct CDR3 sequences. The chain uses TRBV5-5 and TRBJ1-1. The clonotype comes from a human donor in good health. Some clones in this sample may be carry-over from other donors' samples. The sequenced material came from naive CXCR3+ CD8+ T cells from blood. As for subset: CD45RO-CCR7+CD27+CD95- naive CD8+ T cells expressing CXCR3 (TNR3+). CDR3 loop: CASRLGWNTEAFF.